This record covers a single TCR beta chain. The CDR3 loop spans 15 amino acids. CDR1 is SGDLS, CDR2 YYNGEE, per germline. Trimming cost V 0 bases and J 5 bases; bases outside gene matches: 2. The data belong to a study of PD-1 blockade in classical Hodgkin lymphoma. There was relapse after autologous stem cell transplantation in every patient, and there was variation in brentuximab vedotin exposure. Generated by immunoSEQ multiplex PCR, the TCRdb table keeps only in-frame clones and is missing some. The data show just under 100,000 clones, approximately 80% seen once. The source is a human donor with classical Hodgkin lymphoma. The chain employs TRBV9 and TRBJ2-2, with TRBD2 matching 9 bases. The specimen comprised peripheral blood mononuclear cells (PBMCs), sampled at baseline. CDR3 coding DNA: TGTGCCAGCAGCGTAGTAGCGGGAGTTACCGGGGAGCTGTTTTTT. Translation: CASSVVAGVTGELFF.